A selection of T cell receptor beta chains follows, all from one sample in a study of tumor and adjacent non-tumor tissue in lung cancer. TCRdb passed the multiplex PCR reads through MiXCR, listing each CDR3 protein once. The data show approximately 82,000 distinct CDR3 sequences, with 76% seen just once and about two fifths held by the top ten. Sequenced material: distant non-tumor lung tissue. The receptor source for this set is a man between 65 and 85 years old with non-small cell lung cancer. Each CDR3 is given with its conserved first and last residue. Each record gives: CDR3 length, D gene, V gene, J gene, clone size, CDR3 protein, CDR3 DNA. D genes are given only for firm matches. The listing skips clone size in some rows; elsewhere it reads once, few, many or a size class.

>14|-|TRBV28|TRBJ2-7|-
CASSERAGMREQYF
TGTGCCAGCAGTGAAAGGGCAGGCATGCGCGAGCAGTACTTC
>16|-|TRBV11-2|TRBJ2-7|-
CASSFASGTGSYEQHF
-
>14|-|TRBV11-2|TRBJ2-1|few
CARRLQGVANEQFF
TGTGCCAGAAGATTACAGGGAGTAGCCAATGAGCAGTTCTTC
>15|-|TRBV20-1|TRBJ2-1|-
CSARDPTRAINEQFF
TGCAGTGCTAGAGATCCGACTAGGGCTATAAATGAGCAGTTCTTC
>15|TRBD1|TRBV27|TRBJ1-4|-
CASSRPGQGSEKLFF
TGTGCCAGCAGCAGACCCGGACAGGGGAGTGAAAAACTGTTTTTT
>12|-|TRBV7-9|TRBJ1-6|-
CTSSNWGSPLNF
TGTACCAGCAGCAATTGGGGTTCACCCCTCAACTTT
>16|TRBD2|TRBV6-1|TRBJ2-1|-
CASSTMIAGGHNEEFF
TGTGCCAGCAGTACTATGATAGCGGGAGGACATAATGAGGAGTTCTTC
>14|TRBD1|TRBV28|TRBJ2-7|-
CASSLSTGGYDHYF
TGTGCCAGCAGTTTGTCCACAGGGGGCTACGATCATTACTTC
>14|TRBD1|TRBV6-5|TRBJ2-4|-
CASSPGIGGNVQYF
TGTGCCAGCAGCCCCGGGATAGGGGGCAACGTTCAGTACTTC
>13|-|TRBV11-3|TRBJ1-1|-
CASSLPANTDAFF
TGTGCTAGCAGCCTCCCGGCGAACACTGACGCTTTCTTT
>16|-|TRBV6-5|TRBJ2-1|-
CASSSPGGGTDNEQFF
TGTGCCAGCAGTAGCCCAGGGGGGGGCACGGACAATGAGCAGTTCTTC
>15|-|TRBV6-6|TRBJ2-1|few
CASIMISGPYIAQFF
TGTGCCAGCATTATGATTAGCGGCCCTTACATTGCGCAGTTCTTC
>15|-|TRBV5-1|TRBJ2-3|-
CASSSSRGYTDTQYF
TGCGCCAGCAGCTCTAGTAGGGGATACACAGACACGCAGTATTTT
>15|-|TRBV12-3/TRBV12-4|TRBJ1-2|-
CASSAFSVPNYGYTF
TGTGCCAGCAGTGCTTTTTCTGTCCCTAACTACGGCTACACCTTC
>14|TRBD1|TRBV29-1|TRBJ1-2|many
CSVNLGQGSYGYTF
TGCAGCGTTAATTTGGGACAGGGTTCGTACGGCTACACCTTC
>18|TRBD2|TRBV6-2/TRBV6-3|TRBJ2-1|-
CASSYGIGLALSHNEQFF
TGTGCCAGCAGTTACGGCATAGGACTAGCATTATCCCACAATGAGCAGTTCTTC
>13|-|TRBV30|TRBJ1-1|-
CAWNPCLNIEAFF
TGTGCCTGGAACCCATGCTTAAACATTGAAGCTTTCTTT
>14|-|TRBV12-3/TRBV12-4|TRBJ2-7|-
CASSLMTLGSGQYF
TGTGCCAGCAGTCTCATGACACTCGGGAGCGGGCAGTACTTC
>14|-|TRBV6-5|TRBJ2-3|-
CTSSYSPRADTQYF
TGTACCAGCAGTTACAGCCCTAGGGCGGACACGCAGTATTTT
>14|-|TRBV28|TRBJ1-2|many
CASSPPPGNYGYTF
TGTGCCAGCAGTCCCCCTCCGGGGAACTATGGCTACACCTTC
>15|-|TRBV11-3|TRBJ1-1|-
CASSLDGALTTEAIF
TGTGCCAGTAGCTTAGACGGGGCTTTGACTACTGAAGCTATCTTT
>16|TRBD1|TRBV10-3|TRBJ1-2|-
CAISARGTGGNYGYTF
TGTGCCATCAGTGCGAGAGGGACAGGCGGGAATTATGGCTACACCTTC
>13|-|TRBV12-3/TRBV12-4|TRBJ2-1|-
CASSLTSLGEQFF
TGTGCCAGCAGCCTAACTAGCCTCGGTGAGCAGTTCTTC
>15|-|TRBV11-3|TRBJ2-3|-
CASTRRDVSTDTRYF
TGTGCCAGCACCCGTCGGGATGTAAGCACAGATACGCGGTACTTT
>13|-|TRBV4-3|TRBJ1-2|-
CASSQEAGDGYTF
TGCGCCAGTAGCCAAGAGGCAGGGGATGGCTACACCTTC
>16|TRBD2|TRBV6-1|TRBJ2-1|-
CVSSATIAGGHNEQFF
TGTGTCAGCAGTGCTACGATAGCGGGAGGGCATAATGAGCAGTTCTTC
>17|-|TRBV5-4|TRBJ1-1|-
CASSTTVVALVNTEAFF
TGTGCCAGCAGCACTACAGTGGTTGCACTCGTGAACACTGAAGCTTTCTTT
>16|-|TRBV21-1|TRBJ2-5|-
CASRTSGTGVGETQYF
TGTGCCAGCAGAACCTCCGGGACAGGGGTAGGAGAGACCCAGTACTTC
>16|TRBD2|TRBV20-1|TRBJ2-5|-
CSARDSLTSWGETLYF
TGCAGTGCTAGAGATAGTTTGACTAGCTGGGGAGAGACCCTGTACTTC
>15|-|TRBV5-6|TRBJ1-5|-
CASSLGPRSTDMQHF
TGTGCCAGCAGCTTGGGCCCGCGAAGTACAGATATGCAGCATTTT
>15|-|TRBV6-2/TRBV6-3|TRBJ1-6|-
CASSQAGKENSSLHF
TGTGCCAGCAGCCAGGCGGGTAAAGAGAATTCATCACTCCACTTT
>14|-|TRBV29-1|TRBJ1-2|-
CSVADRFGSEGYTF
TGCAGCGTGGCCGACAGGTTCGGGTCGGAAGGCTACACCTTC
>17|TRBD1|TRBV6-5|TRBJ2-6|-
CASSSGTGFSGANVLTF
TGTGCCAGCAGTTCCGGGACAGGGTTCTCTGGAGCCAACGTCCTGACTTTT
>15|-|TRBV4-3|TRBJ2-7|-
CASSQEAGRPFEHYF
TGCGCCAGCAGCCAAGAGGCGGGAAGGCCGTTCGAGCACTACTTC
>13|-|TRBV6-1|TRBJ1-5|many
CASDLVGNQPQHF
TGTGCCAGTGACTTGGTGGGGAATCAGCCCCAGCATTTT
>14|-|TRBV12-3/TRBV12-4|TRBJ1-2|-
CASTKGNFNYGYSF
TGTGCCAGTACAAAGGGAAATTTTAACTATGGCTACAGCTTC
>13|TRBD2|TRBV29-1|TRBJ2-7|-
CSVALLAGGEQYF
TGCAGCGTTGCGCTTCTAGCGGGCGGTGAGCAGTACTTC
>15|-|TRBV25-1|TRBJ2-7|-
CARSDSLAEDYEQYF
TGTGCCAGGAGTGATTCCTTAGCGGAGGACTACGAGCAGTACTTC
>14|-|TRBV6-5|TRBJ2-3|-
CASSYGSSTDTQYF
TGTGCCAGTAGTTACGGGAGTAGCACAGATACGCAGTATTTT
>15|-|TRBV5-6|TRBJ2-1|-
CVSISSGTPYNEQFF
TGTGTCAGCATCTCGTCGGGGACTCCCTACAATGAGCAGTTCTTC
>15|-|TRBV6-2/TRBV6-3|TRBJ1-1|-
CTSRPFVGHRRETVF
TGTACCAGCCGACCTTTTGTGGGACACAGAAGAGAAACTGTCTTT
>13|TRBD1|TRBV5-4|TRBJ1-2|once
CVSSYDRDYGYTF
TGCGTCAGCAGCTATGACAGGGACTATGGCTACACCTTC
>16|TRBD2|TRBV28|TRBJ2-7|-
CASRQLALGGDYKQYF
TGTGCCAGCAGGCAACTCGCTTTGGGCGGGGACTACAAGCAGTACTTC
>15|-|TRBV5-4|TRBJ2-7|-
CAGTEYGTVTYERYF
TGTGCCGGAACGGAATACGGGACTGTAACCTACGAACGGTACTTC
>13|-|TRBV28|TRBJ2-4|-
CASSYQGIPIQYF
TGTGCCAGCAGTTATCAAGGGATACCCATTCAGTACTTC
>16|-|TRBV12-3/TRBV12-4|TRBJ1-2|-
CASSQFQGRDNYSYTF
TGTGCTAGCAGCCAGTTCCAGGGCAGGGATAACTATAGCTACACCTTC